This T cell receptor beta chain was identified during a study of T cells after yellow fever vaccination. Study-wide results and caveats: Reappearing after the booster were most of the clones from primary vaccination (around 96% CD4, roughly 86% CD8).

CDR3 length: 13 residues. V dropped 2 bases and J dropped 3; count of bases not matched to a gene: 0. The germline gives CDR1 ENHRY, CDR2 SYGVKD. This clonotype has only a few counts. Its specificity is unknown. TCRdb reprocessed the 5' RACE reads with MiXCR, giving one entry per CDR3 protein. The data hold about 330,000 distinct CDR3 sequences, with around 7% observed a single time. The sample consisted of PBMCs, taken roughly seven weeks after the first yellow fever vaccination. The TCR sequence derives from a man younger than 35 who received the YFV17D yellow fever vaccine. The V call is TRBV10-3, the J call TRBJ2-7; TRBD1 matches at 8 bases. The CDR3 nucleotides read TGTGCCATCAGTGAGGGACAGGGCTACGAGCAGTACGTC. Amino acid sequence: CAISEGQGYEQYV.